This passage covers 24 T cell receptor beta chains from one sample sequenced in a study of blood T cell repertoires in COVID-19. Sequencing was performed with immunoSEQ multiplex PCR; in TCRdb, only in-frame clones are kept and a portion is missing. The data contain about 190,000 clones, roughly four fifths of them singletons. Source material: peripheral blood. These receptor sequences come from a man aged 25-45 years with active or convalescent COVID-19.

The chain recombines TRBV6-5 with TRBJ2-7, with TRBD1 matching over 8 bases. The CDR3 length is 15 residues. The trim removed 0 bases at V and 1 base at J, leaving 2 bases unmatched. The germline gives CDR1 MNHEY, CDR2 SVGAGI. The CDR3 sequence: CASSYSQGASYEQYF. The CDR3 coding sequence is TGTGCCAGCAGTTACTCCCAGGGGGCATCCTACGAGCAGTACTTC.

This sequence joins TRBV28 and TRBJ1-5, with 9 bases lining up with TRBD1. CDR1 and CDR2 from the germline V gene are MDHEN and SYDVKM. The V and J ends lost 3 bases and 8 bases, in that order; junction bases with no gene match: 8. The CDR3 consists of 15 residues. The DNA of the CDR3 is TGTGCCAGCAGTTTGGGACAGGGCTCCGGGAAGCCCCAGCATTTT. Its translation is CASSLGQGSGKPQHF. Based on the CDR3 plus reference TRBV28 and TRBJ1-5, the full variable domain is DVKVTQSSRYLVKRTGEKVFLECVQDMDHENMFWYRQDPGLGLRLIYFSYDVKMKEKGDIPEGYSVSREKKERFSLILESASTNQTSMYLCASSLGQGSGKPQHFGDGTRLSIL.

The J gene is TRBJ2-2, the V gene TRBV9; the match to TRBD2 covers 7 bases. The CDR3 consists of 16 residues. CDR1 is SGDLS and CDR2 is YYNGEE in the germline V gene. Trimming removed 1 base from V and 0 bases from J; junction bases left unmatched: 3. CDR3: CASSVYGLANTGELFF. The DNA for the CDR3 is TGTGCCAGCAGCGTATACGGACTAGCGAACACCGGGGAGCTGTTTTTT.

In this sample, this clone turned up once. The gene calls are TRBV19 and TRBJ1-2; 10 bases line up with TRBD1. The ends lost 6 bases at V and 2 bases at J; junction bases unmatched: 6. Looked up from germline, CDR1 is LNHDA and CDR2 is SQIVND (reference sequence). The CDR3 is 15 residues long. CDR3 coding DNA: TGTGCCAGTAGCGACAGGGGGCGCGTCAACTATGGCTACACCTTC. Translated: CASSDRGRVNYGYTF. The variable domain in full, completed from reference TRBV19 and TRBJ1-2, reads DGGITQSPKYLFRKEGQNVTLSCEQNLNHDAMYWYRQDPGQGLRLIYYSQIVNDFQKGDIAEGYSVSREKKESFPLTVTSAQKNPTAFYLCASSDRGRVNYGYTFGSGTRLTVV.

The chain links TRBV9 to TRBJ2-1; 8 bases match TRBD2. Germline CDR1 and CDR2: SGDLS and YYNGEE. The CDR3 is 15 residues long. The V gene end was trimmed by 0 bases and the J gene end by 7 bases; junction bases not matched to a gene: 6. In DNA form, the CDR3 reads TGTGCCAGCAGCGTAGCGGGGGGGTTTTATAATGAGCAGTTCTTC. This codes for CASSVAGGFYNEQFF.

The V call is TRBV30, the J call TRBJ2-7; a possible D gene is TRBD2 (6 bases). Per the germline V gene, CDR1 is GTSNPN and CDR2 is SVGIG (reference sequence). CDR3 length: 20 amino acids. The germline V and J ends were trimmed by 0 bases and 4 bases, with 31 bases remaining between them. CDR3 DNA sequence: TGTGCCTGGAGTGTACGGGGCGGAAGGGGTGCGGAAGTGGGGGGTTACGAGCAGTACTTC. Translated: CAWSVRGGRGAEVGGYEQYF.

The V call is TRBV6-7, the J call TRBJ1-2; no clear D. TRBV6-7 falls under the ORF class, with uncertain function. The V gene lost 10 bases and the J gene lost 4 bases, with 16 bases spanning the gap. CDR3 length equals 13 residues. CDR3 nucleotides: TGTGCCACGAGTTTGGTCCTTCCCTATGGCTACACCTTC. It specifies CATSLVLPYGYTF.

This sequence joins TRBV11-2 and TRBJ1-4; 9 bases match TRBD1. The V and J ends lost 5 bases and 1 base, in that order; junction bases with no gene match: 8. Germline-derived CDR1 and CDR2 are SGHAT and FQNNGV. The CDR3 has 17 residues. The CDR3: CASSHGGQGRTNEKLFF. The CDR3, as DNA: TGTGCCAGCAGCCACGGAGGACAGGGGAGAACTAATGAAAAACTGTTTTTT.

The DNA for the CDR3 is TGTGCCAGCTCACCGCGACAGGCCTACGAGCAGTACGTC. The encoded protein is CASSPRQAYEQYV. This sequence joins TRBV18 and TRBJ2-7, with D maybe TRBD1 (6 bases). V was trimmed by 3 bases and J by 2 bases, leaving 8 bases between them. The CDR3 has 13 amino acids. Per the germline V gene, CDR1 is KGHSH and CDR2 is LQKENI.

V and J are TRBV13 and TRBJ1-4; 9 bases are a match to TRBD1. Germline assignment: CDR1 PRHDT and CDR2 FYEKMQ (reference sequence). This CDR3 has 15 amino acids. The trim removed 5 bases at V and 8 bases at J, leaving 9 bases unmatched. This CDR3 is CASSGATGGGEKLFF. Here the CDR3 DNA reads TGTGCCAGCAGCGGAGCGACAGGGGGGGGCGAAAAACTGTTTTTT.

This clone has a handful of counts. The CDR3 bases are TGTGCCAGCAGTACCTCCGGACAGGGGGGTGATGAAAAACTGTTTTTT. Protein sequence: CASSTSGQGGDEKLFF. The genes are TRBV2 and TRBJ1-4, with 10 nucleotides matching TRBD1. V lost 5 bases and J lost 6; bases outside the gene matches: 9. The CDR3 spans 16 residues. Germline V gene lookup returns CDR1 SNHLY and CDR2 FYNNEI.

V gene TRBV19 combines with J gene TRBJ1-5, with D possibly matching TRBD1 (5 bases). CDR3 length: 15 residues. CDR1 is LNHDA and CDR2 is SQIVND in the germline V gene (reference sequence). V shed 3 bases and J shed 3 bases, with 12 bases lying between them. The CDR3 loop reads CASSMEGNPNQPQHF. In DNA form, the CDR3 reads TGTGCCAGTAGTATGGAGGGGAACCCCAATCAGCCCCAGCATTTT.

V is TRBV6-1 and J is TRBJ1-1; TRBD1 matches at 10 bases. After removal of 9 bases from V and 4 bases from J, the junction contained 5 bases not matched to a gene. Looked up from germline, CDR1 is MNHNS and CDR2 is SASEGT. CDR3 size: 13 residues. The CDR3 loop is CARRQGAGTEAFF. CDR3 sequence (DNA): TGTGCCAGGAGACAGGGGGCGGGCACTGAAGCTTTCTTT.

The chain couples TRBV19 to TRBJ1-1; D call uncertain. Germline V gene sequence: CDR1 LNHDA, CDR2 SQIVND (reference sequence). V was clipped by 3 bases and J by 1 base, with 18 bases between them. This CDR3 comprises 17 residues. The CDR3 DNA follows: TGTGCCAGTAGTATTGGCGGAGGGTGGGAAAAGAACACTGAAGCTTTCTTT. Its translation is CASSIGGGWEKNTEAFF. Full variable domain (remainder filled in from reference TRBV19 and TRBJ1-1): DGGITQSPKYLFRKEGQNVTLSCEQNLNHDAMYWYRQDPGQGLRLIYYSQIVNDFQKGDIAEGYSVSREKKESFPLTVTSAQKNPTAFYLCASSIGGGWEKNTEAFFGQGTRLTVV.

This chain connects TRBV6-5 to TRBJ1-1; D not certain. Germline CDR1 and CDR2: MNHEY and SVGAGI. The CDR3 length is 12 residues. The V and J ends lost 5 bases and 4 bases respectively, with 8 bases between them. CDR3 sequence: CASSPGFTEAFF. In DNA form, the CDR3 reads TGTGCCAGCAGTCCCGGGTTCACTGAAGCTTTCTTT.

The gene calls are TRBV2 and TRBJ2-7; tentative D call: TRBD1 (5 bases). This CDR3 comprises 12 residues. The germline V gene has CDR1 SNHLY and CDR2 FYNNEI. V was trimmed by 7 bases and J by 2 bases, leaving 9 bases between them. The CDR3 sequence: CASILDTYEQYV. CDR3 nucleotide sequence: TGTGCCAGCATCCTGGACACCTACGAGCAGTACGTC.

This clone was found once. The rearrangement links TRBV6-5 to TRBJ1-1; D is uncertain. The CDR3 consists of 13 residues. Germline V gene lookup returns CDR1 MNHEY and CDR2 SVGAGI. With 4 bases removed from V and 3 bases from J, the gap between germline ends came to 9 bases. The CDR3 coding sequence is TGTGCCAGCAGTTCCGCTAAATACACTGAAGCTTTCTTT. Translating gives CASSSAKYTEAFF.

V gene TRBV6-6 combines with J gene TRBJ2-4; TRBD2 matches 11 bases. V dropped 7 bases and J dropped 7; count of bases not matched to a gene: 12. The germline V gene encodes CDR1 MNHNY and CDR2 SVGAGI (reference sequence). The CDR3 has 16 amino acids. CDR3 coding DNA: TGTGCCAGCACCAATCCCGTAGCGGGGGGGCTGAACATTCAGTACTTC. Translated: CASTNPVAGGLNIQYF.

This clone was seen only a few times. J is TRBJ1-4 and V is TRBV30, with a weak D call TRBD1 (6 bases). The CDR3 contains 15 residues. The V gene's germline CDR1 is GTSNPN and CDR2 SVGIG (reference sequence). V dropped 1 base and J dropped 8 bases, with 17 bases sitting between them. The DNA for the CDR3 is TGTGCCTGGAGTGGGGGACAAGGAAGGGGCGAAAAACTGTTTTTT. Translated, it gives CAWSGGQGRGEKLFF. Using reference TRBV30 and TRBJ1-4 for the parts outside the CDR3, the full variable domain is SQTIHQWPATLVQPVGSPLSLECTVEGTSNPNLYWYRQAAGRGLQLLFYSVGIGQISSEVPQNLSASRPQDRQFILSSKKLLLSDSGFYLCAWSGGQGRGEKLFFGSGTQLSVL.

The chain carries TRBV24-1 and TRBJ2-1; possibly TRBD2 for D (5 bases). The CDR3 totals 16 residues. The V gene lost 6 bases and the J gene lost 7 bases, with 21 bases spanning the gap. Looked up from germline, CDR1 is KGHDR and CDR2 is SFDVKD. CDR3 DNA: TGTGCCACCAGTAAACTCGGCGCAGGAGGCCTTAATGAGCAGTTCTTC. Amino acids: CATSKLGAGGLNEQFF.

This rearrangement joins TRBV7-9 to TRBJ2-1, with D possibly TRBD1 on 5 matching bases. The V gene lost 3 bases and the J gene lost 7 bases, with 7 bases spanning the gap. There are 12 residues in the CDR3. Germline V gives CDR1 SEHNR, CDR2 FQNEAQ (reference sequence). The CDR3 DNA reads TGTGCCAGCAGCTTGACAGAGAATGAGCAGTTCTTC. This encodes CASSLTENEQFF.

In this sample, this clone turned up a few times. The J gene is TRBJ1-6, the V gene TRBV7-2; no definite D call. CDR3 size: 17 residues. The germline V gene encodes CDR1 SGHTA and CDR2 FQGNSA. Trimming removed 2 bases at V and 11 bases at J, with 22 bases between. CDR3 coding DNA: TGTGCCAGCAGCTTAAGTCCGTCCGGAACCCCTAGCGCACCCCTCCACTTT. Residues: CASSLSPSGTPSAPLHF. Drawing the rest from reference TRBV7-2 and TRBJ1-6, the complete variable domain is GAGVSQSPSNKVTEKGKDVELRCDPISGHTALYWYRQSLGQGLEFLIYFQGNSAPDKSGLPSDRFSAERTGGSVSTLTIQRTQQEDSAVYLCASSLSPSGTPSAPLHFGNGTRLTVT.

This chain links TRBV7-9 with TRBJ1-1; 8 positions agree with TRBD1. In germline, CDR1 is SEHNR, CDR2 FQNEAQ (reference sequence). This CDR3 spans 15 amino acids. The ends lost 5 bases at V and 4 bases at J; junction bases unmatched: 9. The CDR3 protein is CASSAPGRGPTEAFF. CDR3 nucleotide sequence: TGTGCCAGCAGCGCGCCTGGCAGGGGGCCCACTGAAGCTTTCTTT.

The chain is built from TRBV6-2 or TRBV6-3 and TRBJ1-1, with 9 positions matching TRBD1. The length of the CDR3 is 17 residues. Germline CDR1 MNHEY, CDR2 SVGEGT. J gave up 2 bases and V 0 bases, and 7 bases lay outside the gene matches. CDR3 DNA: TGTGCCAGCAGTTACTCCGCACAGGGGGCGCATAACACTGAAGCTTTCTTT. Protein product: CASSYSAQGAHNTEAFF.